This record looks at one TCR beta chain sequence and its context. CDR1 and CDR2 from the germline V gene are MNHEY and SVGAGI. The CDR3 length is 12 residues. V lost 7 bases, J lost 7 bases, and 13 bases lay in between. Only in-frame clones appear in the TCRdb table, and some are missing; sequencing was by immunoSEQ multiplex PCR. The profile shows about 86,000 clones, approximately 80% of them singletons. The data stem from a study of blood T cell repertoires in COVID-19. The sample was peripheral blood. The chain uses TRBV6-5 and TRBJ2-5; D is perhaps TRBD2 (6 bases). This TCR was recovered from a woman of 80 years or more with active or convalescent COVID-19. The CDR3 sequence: CASTTGVGTQYF. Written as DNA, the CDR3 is TGTGCCAGCACGACGGGGGTAGGGACCCAGTACTTC.